The sequence of this T cell receptor beta chain was determined in a study of Graves' ophthalmopathy and Graves' hyperthyroidism. General observations from the study: Most expanded clonotypes in thyroid above 0.001 frequency also showed up in blood.

The sequenced template was RNA, covering the TCR beta CDR3 region. Second-round multiplex PCR followed a first-round RT-PCR using HTBI primers. TCRdb reanalysed the multiplex PCR reads using MiXCR and keeps one entry per CDR3 protein. There are under 800,000 distinct CDR3 sequences in the sample; around a fifth occur only once, and approximately 7% lies in the top ten. The CDR3 contains 13 residues. Germline V CDR1 and CDR2: MRHNA, SNTAGT. The germline V and J ends were trimmed by 3 bases and 5 bases, with 8 bases remaining between them. This clonotype was seen just once. Its antigen remains unidentified. No progression to ophthalmopathy over 18 months defined stable hyperthyroidism. A roughly 10 ml volume of fresh peripheral blood provided the PBMCs.

Source material: peripheral blood. The TCR was taken from a woman in her late teens or twenties with stable Graves' hyperthyroidism. Some clones in this sample may be carry-over from other donors' samples. The gene calls are TRBV6-4 and TRBJ1-3; no definite D call. The CDR3 here is CASSEFLRNTIYF. For the CDR3, the DNA is TGTGCCAGCAGTGAATTCCTCAGAAACACCATATATTTT.